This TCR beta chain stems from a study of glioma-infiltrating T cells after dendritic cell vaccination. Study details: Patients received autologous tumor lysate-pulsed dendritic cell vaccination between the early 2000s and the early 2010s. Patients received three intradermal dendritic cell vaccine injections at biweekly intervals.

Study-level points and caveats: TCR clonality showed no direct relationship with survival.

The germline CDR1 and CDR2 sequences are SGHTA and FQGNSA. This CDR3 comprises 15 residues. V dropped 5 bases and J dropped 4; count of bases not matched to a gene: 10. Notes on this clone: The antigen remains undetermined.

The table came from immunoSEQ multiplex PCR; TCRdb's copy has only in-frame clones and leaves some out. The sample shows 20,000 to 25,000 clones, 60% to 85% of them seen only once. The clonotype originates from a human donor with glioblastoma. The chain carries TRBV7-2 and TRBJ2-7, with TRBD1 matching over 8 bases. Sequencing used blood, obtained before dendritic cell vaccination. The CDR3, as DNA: TGTGCCAGCAGCACTATCCGGACAGGGTTTTACGAGCAGTACTTC. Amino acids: CASSTIRTGFYEQYF.